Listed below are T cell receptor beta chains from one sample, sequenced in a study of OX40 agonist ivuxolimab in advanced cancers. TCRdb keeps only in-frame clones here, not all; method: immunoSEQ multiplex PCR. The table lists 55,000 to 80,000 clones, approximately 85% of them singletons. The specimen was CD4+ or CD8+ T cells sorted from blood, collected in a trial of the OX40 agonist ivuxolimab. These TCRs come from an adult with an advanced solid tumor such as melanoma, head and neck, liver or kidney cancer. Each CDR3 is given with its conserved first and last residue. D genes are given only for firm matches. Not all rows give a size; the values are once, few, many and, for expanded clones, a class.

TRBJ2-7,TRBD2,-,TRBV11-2,CASSSLPFLAGTYEQYF,TGTGCCAGCAGCTCCCTCCCTTTTTTAGCGGGGACCTACGAGCAGTACTTC
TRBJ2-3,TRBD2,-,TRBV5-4,CASSFLAGGTDTQYF,TGTGCCAGCAGCTTTCTAGCGGGGGGCACAGATACGCAGTATTTT
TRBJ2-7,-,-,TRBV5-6,CASLPGFIVGEQYF,TGTGCCAGCCTTCCAGGCTTCATTGTCGGCGAGCAGTACTTC
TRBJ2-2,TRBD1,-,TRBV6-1,CASRGQASTGELFF,TGTGCCAGCAGGGGACAGGCCTCCACCGGGGAGCTGTTTTTT
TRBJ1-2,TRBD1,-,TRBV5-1,CASGPWQGVNYGYTF,TGCGCCAGCGGCCCCTGGCAGGGGGTTAACTATGGCTACACCTTC
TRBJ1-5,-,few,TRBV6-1,CASSGGGSNQPQHF,TGTGCCAGCAGTGGGGGAGGTTCCAATCAGCCCCAGCATTTT
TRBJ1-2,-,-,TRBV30,CASVGRGDYGYTF,TGTGCCTCTGTAGGTCGAGGAGACTATGGCTACACCTTC
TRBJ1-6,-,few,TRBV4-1,CASSQPMNSNSPLHF,TGCGCCAGCAGCCAACCGATGAACAGCAATTCACCCCTCCACTTT
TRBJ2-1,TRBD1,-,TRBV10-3,CAIKGDSLYNEQFF,TGTGCCATCAAGGGGGACAGCCTCTACAATGAGCAGTTCTTC
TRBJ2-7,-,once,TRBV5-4,CASSLGAAGRDYEQYF,TGTGCCAGCAGCCTCGGGGCGGCGGGGAGAGACTACGAGCAGTACTTC
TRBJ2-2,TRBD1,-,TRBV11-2,CASSEGAPNTGELFF,TGTGCCAGCAGTGAGGGGGCCCCGAACACCGGGGAGCTGTTTTTT
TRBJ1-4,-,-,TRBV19,CASTPPSSATNEKLFF,TGTGCCAGTACTCCCCCCTCATCGGCGACTAATGAAAAACTGTTTTTT
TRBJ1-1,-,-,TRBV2,CASSSTGLGTEAFF,TGTGCCAGCTCCTCCACAGGGCTAGGTACTGAAGCTTTCTTT
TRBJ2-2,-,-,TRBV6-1,CASRVEQSNTGELFF,TGTGCCAGCCGAGTGGAACAGTCGAACACCGGGGAGCTGTTTTTT
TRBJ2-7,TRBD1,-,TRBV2,CASSKQGMVSEQYF,TGTGCCAGCAGCAAACAGGGGATGGTAAGCGAGCAGTACTTC
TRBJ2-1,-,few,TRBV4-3,CASSQGAGSTYNEQFF,TGCGCCAGCAGCCAAGGGGCCGGGTCCACATACAATGAGCAGTTCTTC
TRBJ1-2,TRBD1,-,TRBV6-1,CASSLTGNYGYTF,TGTGCCAGCAGTTTGACAGGGAACTATGGCTACACCTTC
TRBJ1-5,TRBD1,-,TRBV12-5,CASGLAQGAGQPQHF,TGTGCTAGTGGTTTGGCCCAGGGGGCAGGGCAGCCCCAGCATTTT
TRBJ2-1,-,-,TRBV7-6,CASSGFESGSYNEQFF,TGTGCCAGCAGCGGTTTTGAGAGCGGCTCCTACAATGAGCAGTTCTTC
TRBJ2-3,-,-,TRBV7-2,CASSLQYTQYF,TGTGCCAGCAGCCTCCAATATACGCAGTATTTT